The entry that follows covers one TCR beta chain sequence. This entry belongs to a study of blood T cell repertoires in COVID-19. At the level of the study: Sites across the United States, Italy and Spain contributed samples from acute and convalescent COVID-19. PBMCs, B-cell-depleted T cells, or T cells were the source of the cDNA or gDNA that made up the material.

Trimming cost V 4 bases and J 2 bases, with 12 bases left between them. This CDR3 comprises 14 residues. The germline CDR1 and CDR2 sequences are SGHRS and YFSETQ. Per the original methods: Amplified reference gene primers provided the basis for estimating nucleated cell counts. Sequenced by immunoSEQ multiplex PCR; TCRdb stores in-frame clones only, minus some. D and trimming come from the DNA, and the V and J calls and clone size come from that table. The table lists about 88,000 clones, approximately 92% of them singletons, with roughly 5.2% in the top ten. The chain joins TRBV5-1 to TRBJ2-5; D may be TRBD1 (6 bases). Sequenced sample: peripheral blood. The sequence came from a woman older than 75 with active COVID-19. In DNA, the CDR3 is TGCGCCAGCAGCCCCGGGACACTACAAGAGACCCAGTACTTC. Protein sequence: CASSPGTLQETQYF.